This TCR beta chain was profiled in a study of blood T cell repertoires in COVID-19. The J segment lost 2 bases and the V segment lost 5 bases, leaving 4 bases of the junction unmatched. Germline CDR1 reads SEHNR; CDR2 reads FQNEAQ (reference sequence). The CDR3 has 15 residues. Repertoires were generated with immunoSEQ multiplex PCR, while TCRdb's copy carries only in-frame clones and drops some. The repertoire holds 11,000 to 15,000 clones, with about nine tenths as singletons. J is TRBJ2-5 and V is TRBV7-9; 11 nucleotides match TRBD2. The TCR originated in a human donor in a cohort sampled during active COVID-19. Sequenced sample: peripheral blood. The CDR3 nucleotides read TGTGCCAGCAGCCGAGGGACTAGCGGACAAGAGACCCAGTACTTC. It encodes CASSRGTSGQETQYF.